This is a list of T cell receptor beta chains from one sample in a study of read filtering for tumor transcriptome and immune sequencing. TCRdb reanalysed the reads using MiXCR and keeps one entry per CDR3 protein. In the table there are about 86,000 distinct CDR3 sequences, 10% to 15% of which are singletons. Sequences were obtained from a population of CD138-negative cells sorted from bone marrow. The receptor set was obtained from a donor at least 40 years old with multiple myeloma. The CDR3 runs from the conserved cysteine through the conserved F or W. The D gene is left open where the match is weak. Size tells how often a clone was seen (once, few, many) or the class of an expanded clone, and some rows leave it out.

>many|NA|TRBJ2-1|TRBV19
TGTGCCAGTAGTATAGACCGGGACCACAGGCAGTTCTTC
CASSIDRDHRQFF
>many|NA|TRBJ2-2|TRBV11-2
TGTGCCAGCAGCGAGTTTTTGGCCGGGGAGCTGTTTTTT
CASSEFLAGELFF
>few|TRBD2|TRBJ2-3|TRBV5-1
TGCGCCAGCAGCTACCGACTAGCGGTCACAGATACGCAGTATTTT
CASSYRLAVTDTQYF
>many|NA|TRBJ1-1|TRBV29-1
TGCAGCGTTGGTTCAGGGGTAACTGAAGCTTTCTTT
CSVGSGVTEAFF
>NA|NA|TRBJ2-2|TRBV5-4
TGTGCCAGCAGCCAACGGTCAGGGGCCGGGGAGCTGTTTTTT
CASSQRSGAGELFF
>many|TRBD2|TRBJ2-5|TRBV5-1
TGCGCCAGCAGCTTGGATGCTAGCGGGAGGTCGAAGACCCAGTACTTC
CASSLDASGRSKTQYF
>many|NA|TRBJ1-2|TRBV11-2
TGTGCCAGCAGCTTAAGTAAGGAGGGAATAAGCTTC
CASSLSKEGISF
>many|TRBD1|TRBJ1-1|TRBV6-1
TGTGCCAGCATTCGACAGGGGGAGGGTGAAGCTTTCTTT
CASIRQGEGEAFF
>many|TRBD2|TRBJ2-7|TRBV5-1
TGCGCCAGCAGCTCGGGGGGTACACAGAGCTCCTACGAGCAGTACTTC
CASSSGGTQSSYEQYF
>few|TRBD1|TRBJ2-1|TRBV24-1
TGTGCCACCAGTGACCCTGGACAGGGGAGCTCCTACAATGAGCAGTTCTTC
CATSDPGQGSSYNEQFF
>NA|TRBD1|TRBJ2-1|TRBV3-1
TGTGCTAGCAGCCAGATGGGACAGGGGGCAAATGTGCAGTTCTTC
CASSQMGQGANVQFF
>many|TRBD1|TRBJ2-3|TRBV6-6
TGTGCCAGCAGTTACCCGAACAGGGGAGAGAGAGATACGCAGTATTTT
CASSYPNRGERDTQYF
>NA|TRBD2|TRBJ2-7|TRBV27
TGTGCCAGCGGGACTAGCGGGAGGGCCCGACACGAGCAGTACTTC
CASGTSGRARHEQYF
>many|TRBD1|TRBJ1-2|TRBV20-1
TGCAGTGCTAGGGGACAGGGCCTAAACTATGGCTACACCTTC
CSARGQGLNYGYTF
>many|TRBD2|TRBJ2-1|TRBV12-3/TRBV12-4
TGTGCCAGCAGTTTAAGACTAGCTGACAGTGAGCAGTTCTTC
CASSLRLADSEQFF
>few|NA|TRBJ1-3|TRBV20-1
TGCAGTGCAACCCGCAGGGCGGGTGGAAACACCATATATTTT
CSATRRAGGNTIYF
>few|TRBD2|TRBJ2-1|TRBV7-9
TGTGCCAGCAGATTGGGGCTAGCGGGACTTGGAGTAGGTGGTGAGCAGTTCTTC
CASRLGLAGLGVGGEQFF
>many|NA|TRBJ2-5|TRBV27
TGTGCCAGCAGTTTTGCAGGAGGTCGAGAGACCCAGTACTTC
CASSFAGGRETQYF
>NA|TRBD1|TRBJ1-1|TRBV30
TGTGCCGGACACAGGGGGGGTCGAGCTGAAGCTTTCTTT
CAGHRGGRAEAFF
>many|NA|TRBJ1-5|TRBV2
TGTGCCAGCAGTGACGGGGACAATTATCAGCCCCAGCATTTT
CASSDGDNYQPQHF
>many|TRBD1|TRBJ1-4|TRBV30
TGTGCCTGGAGCCCTGACAGGGTGGTTAATGAAAAACTGTTTTTT
CAWSPDRVVNEKLFF
>many|NA|TRBJ1-2|TRBV2
TGTGCCAGCAGTTTTAACGCAGGGGTCGGTGATGGCTACACCTTC
CASSFNAGVGDGYTF
>many|NA|TRBJ1-1|TRBV11-3
TGTGCCAGCAGCTTAGATCCGGGACAACGGAACACTGAAGCTTTCTTT
CASSLDPGQRNTEAFF
>few|TRBD1|TRBJ1-1|TRBV6-2/TRBV6-3
TGTGCCAGCAGACGTCCCGGGACAGGGGTAAACACTGAAGCTTTCTTT
CASRRPGTGVNTEAFF
>NA|TRBD1|TRBJ1-1|TRBV30
TGTGCCTGGAGTAAAGGTAGACAGGGGAGCACTGAAGCTCCCTTT
CAWSKGRQGSTEAPF
>NA|TRBD2|TRBJ2-5|TRBV20-1
TGCAGTGCTAGGGCTCACCGGGCGGGAGGGCCCCTGAGGGAGACCCAGTACTTC
CSARAHRAGGPLRETQYF
>many|TRBD1|TRBJ2-7|TRBV11-3
TGTGCCAGCAGCCAAAACAGGGGGCGCTACGAGCAGTACTTC
CASSQNRGRYEQYF
>many|NA|TRBJ2-6|TRBV5-1
TGCGCCAGCAGCATGGACAGCTACGATGGGGCCAACGTCCTGACTTTC
CASSMDSYDGANVLTF
>many|NA|TRBJ2-1|TRBV7-9
TGTGCCAGCAGCTTAGGGCAGGTAAACAATGAGCAGTTCTTC
CASSLGQVNNEQFF
>many|NA|TRBJ1-5|TRBV6-2/TRBV6-3
TGTGCCAGCAGTTGGGACGGGAGCAATCAGCCCCAGCATTTT
CASSWDGSNQPQHF
>many|TRBD1|TRBJ1-5|TRBV6-2/TRBV6-3
TGTGCCAGCAGTTACTCAGGGACAGGATGGGCGGATCAGCCCCAGCATTTT
CASSYSGTGWADQPQHF
>many|TRBD2|TRBJ2-1|TRBV3-1
TGTGCCAGCAGCGAGACTAGCGGGGTCTACAATGAGCAGTTCTTC
CASSETSGVYNEQFF
>NA|NA|TRBJ2-5|TRBV5-1
TGCGCCAGCAGCCCCCGGACAGACCAAGATGCCCAGTACTTC
CASSPRTDQDAQYF
>many|NA|TRBJ1-5|TRBV19
TGTGCCAGTAGTCCTCGGGAAGGTTACAATCAGCCCCAGCATTTT
CASSPREGYNQPQHF
>many|NA|TRBJ2-7|TRBV27
TGTGCCAGCCAAGAGCGGGCAGGATACGAGCAGTACTTC
CASQERAGYEQYF
>once|NA|TRBJ2-7|TRBV28
TGTGCCAGCTGTCCAACGACAGGAGGAAAAATTTACGAGCAGCACTTC
CASCPTTGGKIYEQHF
>few|NA|TRBJ1-1|TRBV10-3
TGTGCCATCAGAACCGGAGACACTGAAGCTTTCTTT
CAIRTGDTEAFF
>many|NA|TRBJ2-5|TRBV5-1
TGCGCCAGCTCCCCCCCAACGACAGGCCAAGAGACCCAGTACTTC
CASSPPTTGQETQYF
>many|TRBD2|TRBJ2-1|TRBV5-1
TGCGCCAGCAGCCCACGGCCGGGACTAGCGGGTATCCCAAGAGACAATGAGCAGTTCTTC
CASSPRPGLAGIPRDNEQFF
>many|TRBD2|TRBJ2-7|TRBV27
TGTGCCAGCAGCGCTACTAGCGGGCGCTCCTACGAGCAGTACTTC
CASSATSGRSYEQYF
>NA|NA|TRBJ2-1|TRBV12-3/TRBV12-4
TGTGCCAGCAGTAATAGAGATGAGCAGTTCTTC
CASSNRDEQFF
>many|TRBD2|TRBJ2-5|TRBV20-1
TGCAGTGCTAGAGGCCGAGGACTAGCTGTGGAGACCCAGTACTTC
CSARGRGLAVETQYF
>few|NA|TRBJ1-1|TRBV6-1
TGTGCCAGCAGTGAATCGGTTATTAACACTGAAGCTTTCTTT
CASSESVINTEAFF
>NA|TRBD2|TRBJ2-5|TRBV7-7
TGTGCTAGCAGCCAGACTAGCGTCGGAGAGACCCAGTACTTC
CASSQTSVGETQYF
>few|TRBD1|TRBJ1-1|TRBV12-3/TRBV12-4
TGTGCCGGCAGTTTTACACAGGGGGCGCGGGTCTTT
CAGSFTQGARVF
>many|TRBD2|TRBJ2-1|TRBV6-2/TRBV6-3
TGTGCCAGCAGGCCCGGACTAGCGGGAGCTGGGCAGTTCTTC
CASRPGLAGAGQFF
>few|NA|TRBJ1-1|TRBV20-1
TGCAGTGCTCCGTCCAGTCCCACTGAAGCTTTCTTT
CSAPSSPTEAFF
>many|NA|TRBJ2-1|TRBV12-3/TRBV12-4
TGTGCCAGCAGTTTTAGTAGGGACCTCAATGAGCAGTTCTTC
CASSFSRDLNEQFF
>many|NA|TRBJ1-5|TRBV7-9
TGTGCCAGCAGCTTAGAGTGGGGGACGACAGGATCCAATCAGCCCCAGCATTTT
CASSLEWGTTGSNQPQHF
>NA|NA|TRBJ2-3|TRBV7-3
TGTGCCAGCAGCTTAGACGGTATACCAGGTAGCACAGATACGCAGTATTTT
CASSLDGIPGSTDTQYF
>few|TRBD2|TRBJ2-1|TRBV9
TGTGTCAGCAGCGCCCCAGGGACTACCCGAGGTGAGCAGTTCTTC
CVSSAPGTTRGEQFF
>many|TRBD2|TRBJ2-7|TRBV20-1
TGCAGTGCTAGGTTCAGCGGGGGCCTCGAGCAGTACTTC
CSARFSGGLEQYF
>NA|TRBD2|TRBJ2-3|TRBV24-1
TGTGCCACCAGTGAGTGGATAGCGGGGGGCACAGATACGCAGTATTTT
CATSEWIAGGTDTQYF
>many|NA|TRBJ1-1|TRBV20-1
TGCAGTGCTAGTTGGATGAACACTGAAGCTTTCTTT
CSASWMNTEAFF
>many|TRBD2|TRBJ2-1|TRBV7-3
TGTGCCAGCAGCTTATTAGCGGGAGACTCCTACAATGAGCAGTTCTTC
CASSLLAGDSYNEQFF
>many|TRBD1|TRBJ1-5|TRBV20-1
TGCAGTGCTAGAGGACAGGGGGATCGTCAGCCCCAGCATTTT
CSARGQGDRQPQHF